Given below is one T cell receptor beta chain in context. Sequenced by immunoSEQ multiplex PCR; TCRdb stores in-frame clones only, minus some. Of roughly 84,000 clones detected, approximately 84% appear once; the ten largest clones hold roughly 4.9%. The CDR3 extends over 14 amino acids. Germline trimming cut 9 bases from V and 4 bases from J; bases unmatched to any gene: 8. Germline V gives CDR1 LGHNA, CDR2 YNFKEQ. The sample comes from a study of OX40 agonist ivuxolimab in advanced cancers. The sequence was collected from an adult with an advanced solid tumor such as melanoma, head and neck, liver or kidney cancer. The sequenced sample was CD4+ or CD8+ T cells sorted from blood, obtained in a trial of the OX40 agonist ivuxolimab. The chain couples TRBV4-2 to TRBJ2-7; 11 nucleotides align to TRBD1. The CDR3, as DNA: TGTGCCAGTACATCCGGACAGGGGGCATACGAGCAGTACTTC. Amino acid sequence: CASTSGQGAYEQYF.